This T cell receptor (beta chain) is from a study of T cells in Graves' hyperthyroidism and ophthalmopathy. The CDR3 regions of TCR beta were amplified from RNA transcripts. The TCR CDR3 first-round RT-PCR relied on the HTBI primer set. TCRdb re-analysed the multiplex PCR reads in MiXCR, keeping a single row per CDR3 protein. The sample includes about 250,000 distinct CDR3 sequences, about 20% seen only once; the top ten take over 55%. Study-wide points: Ophthalmopathy and stable hyperthyroidism were told apart by a 13 V-J model.

A remark on this clonotype: Antigen specificity is unknown.

Clinical symptoms, serum thyroxine and TRAb, thyroid ultrasound and orbital computed tomography were used for the diagnoses. The sequenced material came from blood. This sequence was found in a man younger than 45 with Graves' ophthalmopathy.

CDR3 sequence reads: CASSLLSTNEKLFF. DNA of the CDR3: TGTGCCAGCAGTTTACTTTCAACTAATGAAAAACTGTTTTTT. The chain combines TRBV28 with TRBJ1-4, with D unresolved. Deletions cut 2 bases from V and 0 bases from J, with 4 bases between. Germline assignment: CDR1 MDHEN and CDR2 SYDVKM. CDR3 length: 14 residues. Drawing the rest from reference TRBV28 and TRBJ1-4, the complete variable domain is DVKVTQSSRYLVKRTGEKVFLECVQDMDHENMFWYRQDPGLGLRLIYFSYDVKMKEKGDIPEGYSVSREKKERFSLILESASTNQTSMYLCASSLLSTNEKLFFGSGTQLSVL.